This TCR beta chain emerged from a study of T cell responses to AZD1222 COVID-19 vaccine. Whole-study findings and limits: Spike-wide vaccine-associated CD4 TCRs dominated at 160-218 and 743-854. Epitopes outside B.1.351 and B.1.1.7 mutated regions reportedly drew nearly half of spike TCRs.

In regard to this clone: Its antigen is not known.

Trimming removed 2 bases from V and 5 bases from J, with 6 bases in between. The germline gives CDR1 MNHEY, CDR2 SVGAGI. There are 12 residues in the CDR3. Only in-frame clones appear in the TCRdb table, and some are missing; sequencing was by immunoSEQ multiplex PCR. The sample contains around 120,000 clones, roughly 85% of which appear only once. Pooled together were second doses at about 4 or about 12 weeks. The sample was peripheral blood, taken 28 days after the second AZD1222 dose. V usage is TRBV6-5 and J usage is TRBJ1-1; no definite D call. The origin of this receptor is an adult who received the AZD1222 COVID-19 vaccine. The CDR3 bases are TGTGCCAGCAGTTACGTGGGGACTGAAGCTTTCTTT. Its protein is CASSYVGTEAFF.